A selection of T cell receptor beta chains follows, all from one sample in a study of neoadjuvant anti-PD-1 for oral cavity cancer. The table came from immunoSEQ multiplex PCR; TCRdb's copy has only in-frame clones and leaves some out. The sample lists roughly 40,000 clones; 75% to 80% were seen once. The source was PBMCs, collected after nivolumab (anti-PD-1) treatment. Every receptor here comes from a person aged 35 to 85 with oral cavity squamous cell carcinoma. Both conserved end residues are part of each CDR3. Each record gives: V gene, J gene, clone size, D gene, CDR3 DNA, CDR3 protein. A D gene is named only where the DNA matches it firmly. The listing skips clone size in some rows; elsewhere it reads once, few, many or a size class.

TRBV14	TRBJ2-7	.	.	TGTGCCAGCAGCGAGGGAAGGTTGGGCTCCGCTCCCGAGCAGTACTTC	CASSEGRLGSAPEQYF
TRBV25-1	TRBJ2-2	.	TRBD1	TGTGCCAGCAGTGAGGCCCCGGGACAGAAGAACACCGGGGAGCTGTTTTTT	CASSEAPGQKNTGELFF
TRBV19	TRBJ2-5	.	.	TGTGCCAGCGCTCGACCCGAACAACGTGGAGGAGAGACCCAGTACTTC	CASARPEQRGGETQYF
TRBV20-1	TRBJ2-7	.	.	TGCAGTGCTAGTCACGGGGACGAGCAGTACTTC	CSASHGDEQYF
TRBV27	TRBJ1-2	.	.	TGTGCCAGCAGTCCCATGGGGGGTGGGGTCTATGGCTACACCTTC	CASSPMGGGVYGYTF
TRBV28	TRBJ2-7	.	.	TGTGCCAGCCTCCGAGGAAGCTACGAGCAGTACTTC	CASLRGSYEQYF
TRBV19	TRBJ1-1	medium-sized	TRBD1	TGTGCCAGTAGTATCGGGGGACAGGGGGCCACTGAAGCTTTCTTT	CASSIGGQGATEAFF
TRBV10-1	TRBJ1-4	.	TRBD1	TGCGCCAGCAGTACTGGACAGGGGGCTAATGAAAAACTGTTTTTT	CASSTGQGANEKLFF
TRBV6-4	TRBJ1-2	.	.	TGTGCCAGCAGTGACTCGAGCAGGGGTGGTGGCTACACCTTC	CASSDSSRGGGYTF
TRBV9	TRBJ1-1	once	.	TGTGCCAGCAGCCCCGACACAAACACTGAAGCTTTCTTT	CASSPDTNTEAFF
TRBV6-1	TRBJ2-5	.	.	TGTGCCAGCAGTGAGCCAGGGGGGAGTAACCAAGAGACCCAGTACTTC	CASSEPGGSNQETQYF
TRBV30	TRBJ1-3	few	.	TGTGCCTGGGCCCGCAGTGCTTCTGGAAACACCATATATTTT	CAWARSASGNTIYF
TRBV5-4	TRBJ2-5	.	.	TGTGCCAGCAGCCCCGGACAGCAAGAGACCCAGTACTTC	CASSPGQQETQYF
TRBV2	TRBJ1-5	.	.	TGTGCCAGCAACGAGTATAGCAATCAGCCCCAGCATTTT	CASNEYSNQPQHF
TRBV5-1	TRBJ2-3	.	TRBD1	TGCGCCAGCAGCTTCAGGGGGTCCGTGGGAGATACGCAGTATTTT	CASSFRGSVGDTQYF
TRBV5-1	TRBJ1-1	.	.	TGCGCCAGCAAAATCCTCGATAACACTGAAGCTTTCTTT	CASKILDNTEAFF
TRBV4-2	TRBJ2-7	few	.	TGTGCCAGCAGCCAAGTCGGGGGATACTACGAGCAGTACTTC	CASSQVGGYYEQYF
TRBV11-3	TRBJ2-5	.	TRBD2	TGTGCCAGCAGCTCCGGGAAGGGTAGCGGGGCCTCAGAGGCCCAGTACTTC	CASSSGKGSGASEAQYF
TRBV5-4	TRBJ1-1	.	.	TGTGCCAGCAGCGGAGCAAGACAGAGATCGAACACTGAAGCTTTCTTT	CASSGARQRSNTEAFF
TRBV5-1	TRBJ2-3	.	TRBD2	TGCGCCAGCAGCTTGGCGGAACTAGCGGGAGGCCTAGATACGCAGTATTTT	CASSLAELAGGLDTQYF
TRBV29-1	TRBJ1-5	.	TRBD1	TGCAGCGTTTCCGGAGGACAGGGCCAGAATCAGCCCCAGCATTTT	CSVSGGQGQNQPQHF
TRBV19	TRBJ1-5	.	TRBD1	TGTGCCAGTAGTATAGGTCGGGACAGGCCCAATCAGCCCCAGCATTTT	CASSIGRDRPNQPQHF
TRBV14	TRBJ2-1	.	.	TGTGCCAGCAGCCCGACTAGGGGATTTACAATTGAGCAGTTCTTC	CASSPTRGFTIEQFF
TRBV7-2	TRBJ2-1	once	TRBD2	TGTGCCAGCAGCTTAGACGCTAGCGGGCTCTACAATGAGCAGTTCTTC	CASSLDASGLYNEQFF
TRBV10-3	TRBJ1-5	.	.	TGTGCCACCGCGACAGGTTATCAGCCCCAGCATTTT	CATATGYQPQHF
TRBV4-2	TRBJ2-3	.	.	TGTGCCAGCAGCCACCAGGGGCAGGGGCTCCTCACAGATACGCAGTATTTT	CASSHQGQGLLTDTQYF
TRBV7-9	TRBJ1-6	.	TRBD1	TGTGCCAGCAGCCGGACAGGGGATAATTCACCCCTCCACTTT	CASSRTGDNSPLHF
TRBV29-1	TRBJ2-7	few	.	TGCAGCGTAATGGGTGAAAGACAGCAACTCTACGAGCAGTACTTC	CSVMGERQQLYEQYF
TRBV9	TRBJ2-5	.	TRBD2	TGTGCCAGCAGCGGTAGCAGGGGACTAGCGGGAGGGGTACAAGAGACCCAGTACTTC	CASSGSRGLAGGVQETQYF
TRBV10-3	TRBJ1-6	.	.	TGTGCCATCAGTGAGGACAGGAGCGATTCACCCCTCCACTTT	CAISEDRSDSPLHF
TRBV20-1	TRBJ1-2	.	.	TGCAGTGCTAGAGAGGAGTGGGGCTACACCTTC	CSAREEWGYTF
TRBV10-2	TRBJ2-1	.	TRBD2	TGCGCCAGCAGTCCTAGCGGGAGCTCCTACAATGAGCAGTTCTTC	CASSPSGSSYNEQFF
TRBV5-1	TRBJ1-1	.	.	TGCGCCAGCAAATCGAACACTGAAGCTTTCTTT	CASKSNTEAFF
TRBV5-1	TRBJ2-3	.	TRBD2	TGCGCCAGCAGCCCGACTAGCGGAGGGGATACGCAGTATTTT	CASSPTSGGDTQYF
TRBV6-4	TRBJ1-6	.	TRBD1	TGTGCCAGCAGAGCTGGACAGGGATCTTCACCCCTCCACTTT	CASRAGQGSSPLHF
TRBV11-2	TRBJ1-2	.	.	TGTGCCAGCAGCTTACGTGGCTATGGCTACACCTTC	CASSLRGYGYTF
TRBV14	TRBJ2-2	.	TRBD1	TGTGCCAGCAGCGGACAGGGGATGAACACCGGGGAGCTGTTTTTT	CASSGQGMNTGELFF
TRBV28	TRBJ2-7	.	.	TGTGCCAGCAGTTTCCGGGGAACTCTAGGTTACGAGCAGTACTTC	CASSFRGTLGYEQYF
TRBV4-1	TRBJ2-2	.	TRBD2	TGCGCCAGCAGCCCGGCGGGGGTCACCGGGGAGCTGTTTTTT	CASSPAGVTGELFF
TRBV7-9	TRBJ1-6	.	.	TGTGCCAGCAGCTCTACAGATTCACCCCTCCACTTT	CASSSTDSPLHF
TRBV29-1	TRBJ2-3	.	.	TGCAGCGTTGAAAGAGGGGTCGCAGATACGCAGTATTTT	CSVERGVADTQYF
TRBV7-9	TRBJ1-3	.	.	TGTGCCAGCGGGGGGTTACAGGACACCATATATTTT	CASGGLQDTIYF
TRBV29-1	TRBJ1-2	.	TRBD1	TGCAGCGGATCAGGACAGGGCTATGGCTACACCTTC	CSGSGQGYGYTF
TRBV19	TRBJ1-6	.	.	TGTGCCAGTAGTATAGATTGGCAGGGGAGGAATTCACCCCTCCACTTT	CASSIDWQGRNSPLHF
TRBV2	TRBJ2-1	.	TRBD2	TGTGCCAGCAGTCGGGGACTAGCGGCCGACAATGAGCAGTTCTTC	CASSRGLAADNEQFF
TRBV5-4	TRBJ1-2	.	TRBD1	TGTGCCAGCAGCTCTCAGGGGGCGGGAGGCTACACCTTC	CASSSQGAGGYTF
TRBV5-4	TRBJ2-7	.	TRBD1	TGTGCCAGCAGCCCGGGGGGACAGGGGGCGGACGAGCAGTACTTC	CASSPGGQGADEQYF
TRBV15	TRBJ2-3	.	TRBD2	TGTGCCACCAGCAGAGGCGGGACTAGCGGGGGGCGCACAGATACGCAGTATTTT	CATSRGGTSGGRTDTQYF
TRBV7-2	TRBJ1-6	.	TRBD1	TGTGCCAACCGGGACAGAAATTCACCCCTCCACTTT	CANRDRNSPLHF
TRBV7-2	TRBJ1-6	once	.	TGTGCCAGCAGCTTAGTGTCGGCAGGGAGCCGGGGGTCACCCCTCCACTTT	CASSLVSAGSRGSPLHF
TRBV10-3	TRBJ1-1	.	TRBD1	TGTGCCATCAGTGAGGGGACAGGGGTGAACACTGAAGCTTTCTTT	CAISEGTGVNTEAFF
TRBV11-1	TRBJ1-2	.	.	TGTGCCAGCAGCCCCCGGCGGGGGGCGAACTATGGCTACACCTTC	CASSPRRGANYGYTF
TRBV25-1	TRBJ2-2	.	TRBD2	TGTGCCAGCAGTGAAAGCTTAGCGGGCCCGAACACCGGGGAGCTGTTTTTT	CASSESLAGPNTGELFF